This note documents a single T cell receptor beta chain sequence. V was clipped by 2 bases and J by 5 bases, with 8 bases between them. The length of the CDR3 is 12 residues. The PCR used 60 Vbeta and 13 Jbeta primers. Here immunoSEQ multiplex PCR was the method, and the copy in TCRdb shows in-frame clones only, minus some. Of around 150,000 clones listed, less than 80% are singletons. These data originate in a study of cytomegalovirus exposure and HLA in healthy donors. The TCR comes from a man aged 40-49 years in good health and CMV-seronegative. The chain employs TRBV5-3 and TRBJ2-7; D call uncertain. TRBV5-3 is sorted into the ORF group, with uncertain function. The source material was PBMCs. The CDR3 DNA sequence: TGTGCCAGAAGCTTCTCAGGAAACGAGCAGTACTTC. Amino acids: CARSFSGNEQYF.